These 14 T cell receptor beta chains were sequenced from one sample in a study of cytomegalovirus exposure and HLA in healthy donors. Measured with immunoSEQ multiplex PCR; TCRdb has only the in-frame clones, and not every one. Counted here are approximately 230,000 clones, more than 75% occurring once; the ten biggest clones make up 12%. Sample: PBMCs. These receptors came from a man between 18 and 29 years old in good health and CMV-seropositive.

The V gene is TRBV6-5, the J gene TRBJ2-2; 10 nucleotides agree with TRBD1. The CDR3 sequence is 16 residues long. Trimming removed 0 bases from V and 6 bases from J; junction bases left unmatched: 4. The germline V gene encodes CDR1 MNHEY and CDR2 SVGAGI. The CDR3 here is CASSYSRTGGAGELFF. The CDR3 coding sequence is TGTGCCAGCAGTTACTCGAGGACAGGGGGTGCCGGGGAGCTGTTTTTT.

This chain connects TRBV4-3 to TRBJ1-2; the match to TRBD1 covers 7 bases. CDR3 size: 17 residues. Trimming cost V 5 bases and J 5 bases; bases outside gene matches: 17. Per the germline V gene, CDR1 is LGHNA and CDR2 is YSLEER. The CDR3 reads CASSRGDTRQGGYGYTF. The CDR3 DNA sequence: TGCGCCAGCAGCAGGGGGGATACCCGACAGGGAGGATATGGCTACACCTTC.

The chain couples TRBV5-1 to TRBJ1-2; 7 bases are a match to TRBD1. Per germline, CDR1 SGHRS and CDR2 YFSETQ. V shed 4 bases and J 2 bases; nucleotides not matched to a gene: 11. The CDR3 is 16 amino acids. For the CDR3, the DNA is TGCGCCAGCAGCCCCGGGACAGCCTCCGGAAACTATGGCTACACCTTC. It yields the protein CASSPGTASGNYGYTF.

The V call is TRBV19, the J call TRBJ1-1; unclear D gene. The germline V and J ends were trimmed by 0 bases and 5 bases, with 13 bases remaining between them. Germline values: CDR1 LNHDA, CDR2 SQIVND (reference sequence). The CDR3 is 15 residues long. The DNA for the CDR3 is TGTGCCAGTAGTATAGACCCCGACTTGGATACTGAAGCTTTCTTT. It encodes CASSIDPDLDTEAFF.

V is TRBV28 and J is TRBJ1-2; D is unresolved. The CDR3 sequence is 13 residues long. CDR1 and CDR2 from the germline V gene are MDHEN and SYDVKM. V lost 5 bases and J 10 bases, leaving 17 bases between the germline ends. The chain's CDR3 is CASSSWGPSTYTF. CDR3 bases: TGTGCCAGCAGTAGTTGGGGTCCCAGCACCTACACCTTC.

This chain joins TRBV28 and TRBJ1-5; maybe TRBD1 (6 bases). Germline loops: CDR1 MDHEN, CDR2 SYDVKM. V lost 7 bases, J lost 0 bases, and 10 bases lay in between. The CDR3 is made up of 14 amino acids. Written as DNA, the CDR3 is TGTGCCAGCAACCACAGGGCTAGCAATCAGCCCCAGCATTTT. Its translation: CASNHRASNQPQHF.

The chain uses TRBV19 and TRBJ2-1; TRBD1 aligns across 7 bases. V was clipped by 4 bases and J by 0 bases; unmatched bases: 9. The CDR3 spans 17 residues. Germline V gives CDR1 LNHDA, CDR2 SQIVND (reference sequence). The CDR3: CASSTLETGSSYNEQFF. Here the CDR3 DNA reads TGTGCCAGTAGTACCCTAGAGACAGGGTCCTCCTACAATGAGCAGTTCTTC.

About this clone: Lacking the conserved final phenylalanine or tryptophan, this CDR3 likely reflects a read error. No DNA is shown, since the ends of the CDR3 on it are uncertain; the CDR3 is the one TCRdb lists. This rearrangement joins TRBV6-5 to TRBJ2-7; the DNA was not used to check the table's D call, TRBD1. The CDR3 totals 11 residues, both ends included. The germline V gene encodes CDR1 MNHEY and CDR2 SVGAGI. The CDR3 reads CASSYETGGLI.

This clone has just a few counts. V usage is TRBV18 and J usage is TRBJ2-6, with D perhaps given as TRBD1 or TRBD2 (5 bases each). There are 17 residues in the CDR3. Trimming stripped 8 bases from V and 0 bases from J, with 17 bases between. Germline CDR1 KGHSH, CDR2 LQKENI. CDR3 amino acids: CASRGTEKSSGANVLTF. In DNA form, the CDR3 reads TGTGCCAGCCGAGGGACGGAAAAGAGCTCTGGGGCCAACGTCCTGACTTTC.

The rearrangement links TRBV5-1 to TRBJ2-7; 9 bases are a match to TRBD1. Trimming cost V 0 bases and J 4 bases; bases outside gene matches: 8. The CDR3 loop spans 16 amino acids. CDR1 is SGHRS, CDR2 YFSETQ, per germline. CDR3 amino acids: CASSLDSGQGGYEQYF. CDR3 in DNA: TGCGCCAGCAGCTTGGACTCGGGACAGGGAGGGTACGAGCAGTACTTC.

The chain recombines TRBV30 with TRBJ1-2; the D gene is possibly TRBD1 (6 bases). Germline CDR1 GTSNPN, CDR2 SVGIG (reference sequence). This CDR3 comprises 16 residues. The V and J ends lost 2 bases and 2 bases respectively, with 18 bases between them. The CDR3 loop is CAWSNWGARGNYGYTF. CDR3 in DNA: TGTGCCTGGAGTAATTGGGGGGCGAGGGGAAACTATGGCTACACCTTC.

This clone showed up many times. V is TRBV2 and J is TRBJ2-7; D may correspond to TRBD1 or TRBD2 (5 bases each). Trimming pared 8 bases from V and 7 bases from J, leaving 18 bases between. This CDR3 has 13 residues. The germline V gene has CDR1 SNHLY and CDR2 FYNNEI. The CDR3 nucleotides read TGTGCCAGCTCCGGGGCGGATCTGGGAGAGCAGTACTTC. Translated: CASSGADLGEQYF.

The chain recombines TRBV7-9 with TRBJ1-1; D gene ambiguous. Trimming left V 2 bases short and J 0 bases short, with 16 bases between. Germline V lookup: CDR1 SEHNR, CDR2 FQNEAQ (reference sequence). This CDR3 has 17 amino acids. The CDR3, as DNA: TGTGCCAGCAGCTTACCGGTAGAACAGACCATGAACACTGAAGCTTTCTTT. Amino acid sequence: CASSLPVEQTMNTEAFF.

The chain links TRBV30 to TRBJ1-1, with D perhaps TRBD1 (5 bases). This CDR3 is 20 amino acids long. Trimming stripped 4 bases from V and 1 base from J, with 31 bases between. CDR1 is GTSNPN, CDR2 SVGIG, per germline (reference sequence). The CDR3 DNA follows: TGTGCCTGGAATTTACGACAGCGGGTTTCGGTTTTTGGAACGAACACTGAAGCTTTCTTT. Translated, it gives CAWNLRQRVSVFGTNTEAFF.